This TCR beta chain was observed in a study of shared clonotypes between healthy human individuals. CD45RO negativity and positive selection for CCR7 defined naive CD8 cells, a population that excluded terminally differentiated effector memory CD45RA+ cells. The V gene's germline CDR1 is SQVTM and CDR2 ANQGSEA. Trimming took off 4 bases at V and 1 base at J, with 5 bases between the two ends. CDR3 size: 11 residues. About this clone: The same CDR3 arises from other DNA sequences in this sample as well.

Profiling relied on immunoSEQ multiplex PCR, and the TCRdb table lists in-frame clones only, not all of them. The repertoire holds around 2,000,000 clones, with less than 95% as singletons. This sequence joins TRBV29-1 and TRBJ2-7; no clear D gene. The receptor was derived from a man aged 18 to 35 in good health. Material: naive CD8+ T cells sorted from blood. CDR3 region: CSVGDSYEQYF. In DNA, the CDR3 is TGCAGCGTTGGGGATTCCTACGAGCAGTACTTC.